These T cell receptor beta chains were read from a single sample in a study of OX40 agonist ivuxolimab in advanced cancers. Profiled with immunoSEQ multiplex PCR; TCRdb holds only in-frame clones, not every one. The repertoire includes around 18,000 clones, over 80% of them detected once, and under 35% sits in the top ten. Here the sequenced sample was CD4+ or CD8+ T cells sorted from blood, taken in a trial of the OX40 agonist ivuxolimab. Source of these receptors: an adult with an advanced solid tumor such as melanoma, head and neck, liver or kidney cancer. CDR3s leave out the opening cysteine and the closing phenylalanine or tryptophan. Where a row states a size, it is once, few, many or the class of an expanded clone; other rows omit it.

j_call v_call clone_size cdr3_aa
TRBJ2-5 TRBV19 . ASTPRQGVQTQY
TRBJ1-4 TRBV4-3 . ASSHGTGAGEKLF
TRBJ2-5 TRBV7-8 . ASSLPSEETQY
TRBJ2-1 TRBV7-8 . ASSSGTMDEQF
TRBJ2-1 TRBV27 . ASSLQGSYEQF
TRBJ2-1 TRBV7-9 . ASSLESSYNEQF
TRBJ2-3 TRBV18 . ASSPLRGGDTQY
TRBJ2-7 TRBV5-5 . ASSLSSGNYEQY
TRBJ2-1 TRBV9 once ASSVGTRVGDEQF
TRBJ2-7 TRBV7-3 . ASSLSGDGGYEQY
TRBJ2-1 TRBV27 . ASSYGSDNEQF
TRBJ2-7 TRBV19 . ASSISKSYEQY
TRBJ2-7 TRBV11-2 . ASSADEQY
TRBJ1-1 TRBV9 . ASSKYAGEQTF
TRBJ1-1 TRBV28 once ASSSRGLNTEAF
TRBJ2-1 TRBV11-2 once ASSGAMGLDEQF
TRBJ1-1 TRBV6-5 . ASSNGLQGPEAF
TRBJ2-5 TRBV28 . ASSQGLAGVKTQY
TRBJ1-1 TRBV5-6 . ASSSPGQGMDTEAF
. TRBV7-6 . ASSSGDRGLYEQY
TRBJ2-1 TRBV4-3 . ASSQARHYNEQF
TRBJ2-3 TRBV27 medium-sized ASSFRAQLGDTQY
TRBJ2-1 TRBV4-3 . ASSQDTAGGPNEQF
TRBJ2-1 TRBV7-9 . ASSLNSGVSYNEQF
TRBJ1-1 TRBV5-4 . ASSLTGMNTEAF
TRBJ2-1 TRBV9 . ASSSWGGAEQF
TRBJ2-7 TRBV19 . ASTPGQGFSYEQY
TRBJ1-3 TRBV28 . ASSHPRGALSGNTIY
TRBJ1-2 TRBV4-1 . ASSQDQGAGGYT
TRBJ1-2 TRBV9 . ASSVLGSGYGYT
TRBJ2-2 TRBV4-2 . ATGLGGGPNRGAV
TRBJ2-1 TRBV19 few ASSIDLAGAGEQF
TRBJ2-7 TRBV29-1 . SIRGGDSYEQY
TRBJ2-7 TRBV13 . ASSLGIGGASSYEQY
TRBJ1-1 TRBV5-4 . ASSFGGGVNTEAF
TRBJ1-1 TRBV7-8 . ASSLVGQGSMNTEAF
TRBJ2-1 TRBV19 . ATLGETPYNEQF
TRBJ1-2 TRBV9 . ASGRTGVNYGYT
TRBJ1-1 TRBV13 . ASSLLGTGRTEAF
TRBJ1-4 TRBV7-9 . ASIGPINEKLF
TRBJ2-7 TRBV10-1 . ASILRTEAYEQY
TRBJ1-1 TRBV30 few AWSDGENTEAF
TRBJ1-1 TRBV30 . AWSPQGEAF
TRBJ2-1 TRBV9 . ASSVDGRPYNEQF
TRBJ2-3 TRBV19 once ASSGVTADTQY
TRBJ2-1 TRBV11-2 . ASSLQRHPYPYNEQF
TRBJ1-3 TRBV13 . ASSSGRQGLRNTIY
TRBJ2-7 TRBV27 . ASSFAGNSYEQY
TRBJ2-3 TRBV28 . ASSVAGAGDTQY
TRBJ1-1 TRBV7-9 few ASSDLGEAF
TRBJ2-1 TRBV6-1 . ASSEATTGYNEQF
TRBJ2-1 TRBV9 . ASGQTSGYNEQF
TRBJ2-2 TRBV28 once ASSLGGTGIPGELF
TRBJ1-4 TRBV18 . ASSPGTGVREKLF
TRBJ1-5 TRBV9 . ASSVGDGPHQPQH
TRBJ1-4 TRBV10-3 large AMGQGLEKLF
TRBJ2-1 TRBV7-9 . ASSLVGKGDHEQF
TRBJ2-7 TRBV4-2 . ASSQDRGANEQY
TRBJ2-7 TRBV30 . AWGRPPYEQY
TRBJ1-5 TRBV19 . ASSGGRINQPQH